Sequencing of this T cell receptor (beta chain) was carried out in a study of blood T cells in healthy people across ages. General study points: Lack of knowledge of donor CMV status possibly confounded expanded clonotype changes. Naive CD4+ cells and diversity were both higher in long-lived donors than in aged donors.

Primers used in a second PCR of about 6 to 11 cycles were a sample-barcoded 5' primer and a J-beta primer mix. TCRdb re-called the 5' RACE reads with MiXCR, one entry per CDR3 protein. The sample lists 1,800,000 or so distinct CDR3 sequences; 30% to 40% were seen once. Peripheral blood samples of 9.5 to 10 milliliters were drawn from each donor. In regard to this clonotype: As yet, its antigen is unknown.

The CDR3 runs 14 residues. V was pared by 0 bases and J by 5 bases, with 8 bases between. Germline V lookup: CDR1 SGDLS, CDR2 YYNGEE. The receptor was isolated from a human donor in good health. This rearrangement joins TRBV9 to TRBJ2-2, with D tentatively TRBD2 (6 bases). Sequences were obtained from blood. CDR3 residues: CASSVAGETGELFF. The CDR3 DNA reads TGTGCCAGCAGCGTAGCGGGGGAGACCGGGGAGCTGTTTTTT.